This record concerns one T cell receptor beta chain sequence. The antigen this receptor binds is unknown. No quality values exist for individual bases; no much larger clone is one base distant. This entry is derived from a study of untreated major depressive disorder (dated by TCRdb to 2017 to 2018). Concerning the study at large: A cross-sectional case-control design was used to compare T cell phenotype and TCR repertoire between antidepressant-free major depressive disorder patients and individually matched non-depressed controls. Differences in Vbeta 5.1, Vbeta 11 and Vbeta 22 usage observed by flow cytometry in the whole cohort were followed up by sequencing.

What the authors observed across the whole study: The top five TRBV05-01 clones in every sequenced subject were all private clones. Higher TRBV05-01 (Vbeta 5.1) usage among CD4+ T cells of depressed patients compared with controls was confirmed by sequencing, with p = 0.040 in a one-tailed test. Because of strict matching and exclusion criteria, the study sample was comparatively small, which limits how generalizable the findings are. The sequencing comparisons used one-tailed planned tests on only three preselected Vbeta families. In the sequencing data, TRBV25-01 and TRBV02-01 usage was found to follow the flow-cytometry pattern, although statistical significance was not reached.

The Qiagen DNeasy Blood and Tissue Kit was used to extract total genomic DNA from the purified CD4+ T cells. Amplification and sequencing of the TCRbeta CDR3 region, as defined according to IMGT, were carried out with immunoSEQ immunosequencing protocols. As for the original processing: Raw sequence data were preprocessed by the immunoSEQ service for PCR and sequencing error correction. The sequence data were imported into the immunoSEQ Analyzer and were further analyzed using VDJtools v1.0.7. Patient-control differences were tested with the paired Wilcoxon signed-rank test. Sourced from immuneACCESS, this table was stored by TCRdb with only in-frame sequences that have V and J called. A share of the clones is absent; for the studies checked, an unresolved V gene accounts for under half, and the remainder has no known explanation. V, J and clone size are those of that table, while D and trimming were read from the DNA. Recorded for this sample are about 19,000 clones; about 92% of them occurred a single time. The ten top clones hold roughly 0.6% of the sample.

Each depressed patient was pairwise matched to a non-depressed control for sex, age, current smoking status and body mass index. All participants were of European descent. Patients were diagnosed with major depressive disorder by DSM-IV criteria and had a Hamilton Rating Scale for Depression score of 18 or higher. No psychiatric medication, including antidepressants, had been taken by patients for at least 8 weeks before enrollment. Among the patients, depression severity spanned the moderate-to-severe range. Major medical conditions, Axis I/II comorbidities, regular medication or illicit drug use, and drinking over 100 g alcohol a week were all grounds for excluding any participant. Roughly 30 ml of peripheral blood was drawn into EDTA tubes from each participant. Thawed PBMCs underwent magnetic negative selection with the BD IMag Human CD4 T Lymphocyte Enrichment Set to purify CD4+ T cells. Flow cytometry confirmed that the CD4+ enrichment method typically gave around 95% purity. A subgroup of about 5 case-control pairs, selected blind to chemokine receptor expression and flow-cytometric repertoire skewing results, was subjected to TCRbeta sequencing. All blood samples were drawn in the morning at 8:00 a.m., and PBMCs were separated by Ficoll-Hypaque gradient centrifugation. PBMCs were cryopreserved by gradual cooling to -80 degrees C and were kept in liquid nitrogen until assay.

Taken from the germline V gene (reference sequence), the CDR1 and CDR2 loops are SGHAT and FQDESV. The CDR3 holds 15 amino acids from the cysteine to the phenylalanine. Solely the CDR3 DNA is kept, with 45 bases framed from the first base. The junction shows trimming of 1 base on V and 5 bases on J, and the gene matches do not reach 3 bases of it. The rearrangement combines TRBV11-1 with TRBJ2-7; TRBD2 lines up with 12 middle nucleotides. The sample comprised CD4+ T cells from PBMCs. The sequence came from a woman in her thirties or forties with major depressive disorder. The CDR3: CASSLGTSGVNEQYF. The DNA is TGTGCCAGCAGCTTAGGGACTAGCGGGGTGAACGAGCAGTACTTC.